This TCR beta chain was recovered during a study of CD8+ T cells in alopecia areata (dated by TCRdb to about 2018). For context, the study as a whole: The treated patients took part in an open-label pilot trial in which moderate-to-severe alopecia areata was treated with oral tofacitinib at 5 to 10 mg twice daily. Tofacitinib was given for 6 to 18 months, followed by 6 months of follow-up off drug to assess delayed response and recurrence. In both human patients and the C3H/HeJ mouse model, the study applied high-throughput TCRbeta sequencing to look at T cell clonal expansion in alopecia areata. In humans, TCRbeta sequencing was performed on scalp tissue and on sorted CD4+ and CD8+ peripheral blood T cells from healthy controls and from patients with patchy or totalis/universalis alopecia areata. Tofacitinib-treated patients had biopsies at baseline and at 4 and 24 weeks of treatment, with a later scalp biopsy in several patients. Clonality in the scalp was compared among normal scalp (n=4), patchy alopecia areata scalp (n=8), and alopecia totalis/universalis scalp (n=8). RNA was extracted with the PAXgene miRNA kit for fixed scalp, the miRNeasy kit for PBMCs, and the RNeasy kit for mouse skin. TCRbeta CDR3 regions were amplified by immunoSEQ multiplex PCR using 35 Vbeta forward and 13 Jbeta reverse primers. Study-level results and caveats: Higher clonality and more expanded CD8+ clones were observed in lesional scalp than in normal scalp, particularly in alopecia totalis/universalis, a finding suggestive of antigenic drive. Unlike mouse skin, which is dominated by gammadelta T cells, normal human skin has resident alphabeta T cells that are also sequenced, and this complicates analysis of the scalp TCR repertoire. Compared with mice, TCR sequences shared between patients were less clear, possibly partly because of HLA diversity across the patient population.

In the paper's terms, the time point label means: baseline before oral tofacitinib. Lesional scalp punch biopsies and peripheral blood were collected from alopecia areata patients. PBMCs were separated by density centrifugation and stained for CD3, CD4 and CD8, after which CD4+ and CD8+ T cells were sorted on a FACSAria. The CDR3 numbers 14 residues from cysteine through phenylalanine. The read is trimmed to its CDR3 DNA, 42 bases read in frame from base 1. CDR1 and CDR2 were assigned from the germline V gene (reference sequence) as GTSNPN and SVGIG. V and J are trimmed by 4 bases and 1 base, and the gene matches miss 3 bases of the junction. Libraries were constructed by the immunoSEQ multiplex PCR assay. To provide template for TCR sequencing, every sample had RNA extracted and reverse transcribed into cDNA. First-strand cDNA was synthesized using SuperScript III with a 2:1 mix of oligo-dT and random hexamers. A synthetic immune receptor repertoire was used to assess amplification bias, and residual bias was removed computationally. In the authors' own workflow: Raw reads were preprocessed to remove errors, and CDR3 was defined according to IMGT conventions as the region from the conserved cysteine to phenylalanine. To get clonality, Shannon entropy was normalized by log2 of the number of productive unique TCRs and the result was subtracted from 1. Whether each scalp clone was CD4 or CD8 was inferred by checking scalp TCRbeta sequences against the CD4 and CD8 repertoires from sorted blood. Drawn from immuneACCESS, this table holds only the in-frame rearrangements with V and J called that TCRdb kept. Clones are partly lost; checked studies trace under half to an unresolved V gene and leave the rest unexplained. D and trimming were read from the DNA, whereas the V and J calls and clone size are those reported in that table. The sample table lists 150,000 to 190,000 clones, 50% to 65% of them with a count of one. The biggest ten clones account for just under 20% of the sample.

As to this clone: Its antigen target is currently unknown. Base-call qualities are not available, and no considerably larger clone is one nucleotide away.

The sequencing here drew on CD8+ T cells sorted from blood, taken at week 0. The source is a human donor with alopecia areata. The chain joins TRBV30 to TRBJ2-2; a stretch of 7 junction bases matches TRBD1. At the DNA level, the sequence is TGTGCCTGGACCGGGACAGAGAACACCGGGGAGCTGTTTTTT. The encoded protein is CAWTGTENTGELFF.